Shown below are 21 T cell receptor beta chains from a single sample sequenced in a study of molecular identifiers for immune sequencing clone quantification. From the PCR reads, TCRdb called clonotypes with MiXCR, one entry per CDR3 protein. The data hold about 320,000 distinct CDR3 sequences, with about 21% observed a single time. The sample comprised naive CD8+ T cells from blood, with Jurkat cell RNA spiked in. Documented subset: FACS-sorted CD8+CD4-CCR7+CD45RA+ naive T cells. These receptors all stem from a human donor in good health. Some libraries in this study had Jurkat cell RNA spiked in.

With respect to this clonotype: A much larger clone lies a single base off, so this may be a read error. The chain uses TRBV5-3 and TRBJ1-1; TRBD1 matches at 7 bases. TRBV5-3 qualifies as an ORF whose function is uncertain. This CDR3 comprises 16 residues. The chain's CDR3 is CASSLPQGQGGTEAFF. The CDR3 DNA reads as TGTGCCAGCAGCTTGCCACAGGGGCAAGGTGGCACTGAAGCTTTCTTT.

This clonotype has more than one count but fewer than ten. A single base separates this from a much larger clone, so it may be a read error. The V gene is TRBV20-1, the J gene TRBJ2-7; D possibly corresponds to TRBD1 (5 bases). This CDR3 region has 14 residues. The germline V gene encodes CDR1 DFQATT and CDR2 SNEGSKA (reference sequence). Here the CDR3 reads CSGRDWGTLHEQYF. CDR3 DNA: TGCAGTGGTAGAGATTGGGGCACGCTCCACGAGCAGTACTTC.

This clonotype was found many times. The CDR3 nucleotides are TGTGCCAGCAGCTTAGCGGTGCGGACTAGCGGGGGTGCAGATACGCAGTATTTT. Amino acids: CASSLAVRTSGGADTQYF. The J gene is TRBJ2-3, the V gene TRBV7-8; TRBD2 matches 13 bases. This CDR3 is 18 amino acids long. V was pared by 0 bases and J by 4 bases, with 7 bases of the junction left unmatched. Looked up from germline, CDR1 is SGHVS and CDR2 is FQNEAQ.

This clonotype was found many times. This rearrangement joins TRBV5-6 to TRBJ1-4; no reliable D call. Trimming took off 0 bases at V and 8 bases at J, with 8 bases between the two ends. In germline, CDR1 is SGHDT, CDR2 YYEEEE. This CDR3 has 13 residues. CDR3 sequence (DNA): TGTGCCAGCAGCTTGGGGGCAGACGAAAAACTGTTTTTT. Translation gives CASSLGADEKLFF.

This clonotype came up a few times. The chain employs TRBV27 and TRBJ2-6; 10 bases fit TRBD1. J lost 4 bases, V lost 5 bases, and 11 bases had no gene match. CDR1 and CDR2 from the germline V gene are MNHEY and SMNVEV (reference sequence). The CDR3 covers 18 residues. In nucleotides, the CDR3 is TGTGCCAGCAGTGCAAGACAGGGGGCGCCGAGAGGGGCCAACGTCCTGACTTTC. It yields the protein CASSARQGAPRGANVLTF.

This clonotype was picked up many times. This chain joins TRBV28 and TRBJ1-2, with D maybe TRBD1 (6 bases). Germline V gene data show CDR1 as MDHEN and CDR2 as SYDVKM. With 5 bases removed from V and 8 bases from J, the gap between germline ends came to 21 bases. This CDR3 has 15 residues. The CDR3 sequence is CASSLQGSLREGYTF. The CDR3 DNA sequence: TGTGCCAGCAGTCTACAGGGTTCTCTAAGGGAAGGCTACACCTTC.

This clonotype came up many times. The chain links TRBV7-2 to TRBJ2-6; D not resolved. V dropped 5 bases and J dropped 0 bases, with 8 bases sitting between them. CDR1 and CDR2 (germline): SGHTA, FQGNSA. The CDR3 covers 15 residues. The CDR3: CASSPSDSGANVLTF. The DNA for the CDR3 is TGTGCCAGCAGCCCCTCCGACTCTGGGGCCAACGTCCTGACTTTC.

This clonotype was found many times. V gene TRBV19 combines with J gene TRBJ1-5, with D hard to call. Germline V gives CDR1 LNHDA, CDR2 SQIVND (reference sequence). The CDR3 runs 14 residues. The V gene lost 1 base and the J gene lost 0 bases, with 4 bases spanning the gap. CDR3: CASSIAHSNQPQHF. CDR3 DNA: TGTGCCAGTAGTATAGCGCATAGCAATCAGCCCCAGCATTTT.

With regard to this clonotype: This could be a read error, since a much larger clone is one nucleotide away. V gene TRBV7-6 combines with J gene TRBJ2-3, with 9 bases fitting TRBD1. The CDR3 has 15 amino acids. Germline V gene lookup returns CDR1 SGHVS and CDR2 FNYEAQ. The CDR3 reads CANSWGQGGADTQYF. In DNA, the CDR3 is TGTGCCAACAGCTGGGGACAGGGAGGTGCAGATACGCAGTATTTT.

At least ten counts were recorded for this clonotype. The chain is built from TRBV7-9 and TRBJ1-1, with D possibly TRBD1 on 6 matching bases. Between the trimmed V and J ends, which lost 4 bases and 0 bases, there was a span of 12 bases. This CDR3 region has 15 residues. CDR1 and CDR2 (germline): SEHNR, FQNEAQ (reference sequence). The CDR3 here is CASSSGALMNTEAFF. CDR3 DNA: TGTGCCAGCAGCTCAGGGGCGTTAATGAACACTGAAGCTTTCTTT.

This clonotype was seen many times. This chain joins TRBV20-1 and TRBJ2-2, with 10 bases aligning to TRBD2. This CDR3 has 16 amino acids. J gave up 4 bases and V 0 bases, and 5 bases lay outside the gene matches. CDR1 DFQATT and CDR2 SNEGSKA come from the germline V gene (reference sequence). CDR3 DNA sequence: TGCAGTGCTAGAGATGTAGCGGGAGGAGGCACCGGGGAGCTGTTTTTT. This codes for CSARDVAGGGTGELFF.

With regard to this clonotype: A much larger clone differs by one base, so this may be a read error. It is likely a read error, because the conserved phenylalanine at the end of the CDR3 is missing. The V and J genes are TRBV7-3 and TRBJ2-7; unclear D gene. CDR1 and CDR2 (germline): SGHTA, FQGTGA. Trimming left V 5 bases short and J 3 bases short, with 11 bases between. This CDR3 region has 13 residues. The CDR3 nucleotides read TGTGCCAGCAGCGTCGGCTCCTTCTACGAGCAGTACTCC. Protein sequence: CASSVGSFYEQYS.

Details on this clonotype: One end of the junction does not line up with germline, which may come from a read error. V gene TRBV13 combines with J gene TRBJ2-3; 11 nucleotides match TRBD2. This CDR3 contains 19 residues. Germline CDR1 reads PRHDT; CDR2 reads FYEKMQ (reference sequence). The CDR3 coding sequence is TGTGCCAGCAGCATACCGGCGGGGCTAGCGGGAGGAAACACAGATACGCCGTATTTT. This sequence encodes CASSIPAGLAGGNTDTPYF.

This clonotype was picked up many times. The chain links TRBV6-2 or TRBV6-3 to TRBJ1-5, with D possibly matching TRBD1 (5 bases). This CDR3 comprises 14 residues. CDR1 is MNHEY, CDR2 SVGEGT, per germline. The V end lost 5 bases, the J end lost 5 bases, and 13 bases lay between the germline ends. CDR3 sequence (DNA): TGTGCCAGCAGTACTTCCTACAGGTATCAGCCCCAGCATTTT. Translation: CASSTSYRYQPQHF.

V and J are TRBV4-1 and TRBJ2-7, with TRBD1 matching over 9 bases. The CDR3 is 17 residues long. Looked up from germline, CDR1 is MGHRA and CDR2 is YSYEKL. The ends lost 1 base at V and 2 bases at J; junction bases unmatched: 9. CDR3 nucleotides: TGCGCCAGCAGCCAAGTCGGGACAGGGAATTACGCCTACGAGCAGTACTTC. Translating gives CASSQVGTGNYAYEQYF.

This clonotype occurred many times. The V call is TRBV4-2, the J call TRBJ1-2, with D maybe TRBD1 (6 bases). V was shortened by 6 bases and J by 0 bases, with 11 bases between the two germline ends. The CDR3 sequence is 14 residues long. The germline V gene encodes CDR1 LGHNA and CDR2 YNFKEQ. The CDR3 bases are TGTGCCAGCAGGGAACCAGGGGCTAACTATGGCTACACCTTC. It yields the protein CASREPGANYGYTF.

This clonotype was seen many times. The CDR3 region has the DNA TGCAGCGTTTATGAAGGATTTGCTGTTGAGACCCAGTACTTC. Translating gives CSVYEGFAVETQYF. The chain combines TRBV29-1 with TRBJ2-5; no clear D. The germline V and J ends were trimmed by 5 bases and 5 bases, with 18 bases remaining between them. Germline lookup yields CDR1 SQVTM and CDR2 ANQGSEA. CDR3 size: 14 residues. The variable domain in full, with the rest retrieved from reference TRBV29-1 and TRBJ2-5, is SAVISQKPSRDICQRGTSLTIQCQVDSQVTMMFWYRQQPGQSLTLIATANQGSEATYESGFVIDKFPISRPNLTFSTLTVSNMSPEDSSIYLCSVYEGFAVETQYFGPGTRLLVL.

This clonotype has at least ten counts. This chain uses TRBV4-1 with TRBJ2-3; D not resolved. Trimming pared 0 bases from V and 4 bases from J, leaving 14 bases between. Germline lookup yields CDR1 MGHRA and CDR2 YSYEKL. This CDR3 contains 16 residues. The chain's CDR3 is CASSQDPAYYADTQYF. CDR3 coding DNA: TGCGCCAGCAGCCAAGATCCAGCCTATTATGCAGATACGCAGTATTTT.

As regards this clonotype: This could be a read error, since a much larger clone is one nucleotide away. The V gene is TRBV27, the J gene TRBJ2-7; 7 bases agree with TRBD2. The CDR3 consists of 14 residues. The germline gives CDR1 MNHEY, CDR2 SMNVEV (reference sequence). After removal of 5 bases from V and 6 bases from J, the junction contained 10 bases not matched to a gene. The CDR3 nucleotides are TGTGCCAGCAGTCCTCGCAGCGGGGCGAGCGAGCAGTACTTC. This codes for CASSPRSGASEQYF.

This clonotype occurred many times. The CDR3 here is CASSPSWLREASAEETQYF. CDR3 nucleotide sequence: TGTGCCAGCAGCCCCTCTTGGTTGAGGGAGGCTTCCGCAGAGGAGACCCAGTACTTC. The rearrangement uses TRBV7-2 and TRBJ2-5, with D possibly matching TRBD2 (6 bases). CDR1 is SGHTA, CDR2 FQGNSA, per germline. Trimming took off 5 bases at V and 5 bases at J, with 30 bases between the two ends. The CDR3 covers 19 residues.

With respect to this clonotype: One base away lies a much larger clone, so this may be a sequencing read error. The gene calls are TRBV28 and TRBJ1-5; 7 bases are a match to TRBD1. CDR1 and CDR2 from the germline V gene are MDHEN and SYDVKM. The CDR3 contains 17 residues. The CDR3 region has the DNA TGTGCCGGCAGCCACCAGGGGGTAGCTTATAGCAATCAGCCCCAGCATTTT. Translating gives CAGSHQGVAYSNQPQHF.